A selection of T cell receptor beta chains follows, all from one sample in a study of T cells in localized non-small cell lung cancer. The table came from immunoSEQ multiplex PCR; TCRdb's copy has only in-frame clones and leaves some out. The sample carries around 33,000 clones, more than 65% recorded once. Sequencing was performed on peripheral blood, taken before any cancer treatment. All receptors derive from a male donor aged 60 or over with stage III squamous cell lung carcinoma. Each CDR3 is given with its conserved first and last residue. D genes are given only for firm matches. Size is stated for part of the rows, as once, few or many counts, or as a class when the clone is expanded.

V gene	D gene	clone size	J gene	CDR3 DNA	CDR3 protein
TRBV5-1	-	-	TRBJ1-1	TGCGCCAGCAGCTTCACAGGGTTTAGCACTGAAGCTTTCTTT	CASSFTGFSTEAFF
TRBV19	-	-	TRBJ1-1	TGTGCCAGTAGTATCGACGGTACGGGGGCAGCTTTCTTT	CASSIDGTGAAFF
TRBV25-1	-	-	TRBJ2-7	TGTGCCAGCAGTGAATCCAGCTACGAGCAGTACTTC	CASSESSYEQYF
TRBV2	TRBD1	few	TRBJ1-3	TGTGCCAGCAGTCAGGGACAGCAGGCAGGAAACACCATATATTTT	CASSQGQQAGNTIYF
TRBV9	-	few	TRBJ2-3	TGTGCCAGCAGCCCCGGACCAGAGGGTACGCAGTATTTT	CASSPGPEGTQYF
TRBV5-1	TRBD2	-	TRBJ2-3	TGCGCCAGCAGCTTGGGGGGACTAGCTTCCGATACGCAGTATTTT	CASSLGGLASDTQYF
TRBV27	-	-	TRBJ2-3	TGTGCCAGCAGTGGACTGGGTGGGGTTGCAGATACGCAGTATTTT	CASSGLGGVADTQYF
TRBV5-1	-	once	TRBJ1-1	TGCGCCAGCAGGCTAGAGGGGCAGAACACTGAAGCTTTCTTT	CASRLEGQNTEAFF
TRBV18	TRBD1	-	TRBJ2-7	TGTGCCAGCTCGACTTACAGGGGATCGGACGAGCAGTACTTC	CASSTYRGSDEQYF
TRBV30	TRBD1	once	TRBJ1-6	TGTGCCTGGAGTGTACGCAGGCGACAGGGTTCACCCCTCCACTTT	CAWSVRRRQGSPLHF
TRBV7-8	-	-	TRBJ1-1	TGTGCCAGCAGCTTAGAAAAGGGACGGGGTGAAGCTTTCTTT	CASSLEKGRGEAFF
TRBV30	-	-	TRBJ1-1	TGTGCCTGGAGTGGGGCTACTCGAACTGAAGCTTTCTTT	CAWSGATRTEAFF